One and the same sample provided the 9 T cell receptor beta chains below, sequenced in a study of blood T cell repertoires in COVID-19. Generated by immunoSEQ multiplex PCR, the TCRdb table keeps only in-frame clones and is missing some. The sample lists fewer than 200,000 clones, around 86% occurring once. The source material was peripheral blood. All receptors derive from a woman over 75 with COVID-19, enrolled during active disease.

The V and J genes are TRBV5-5 and TRBJ1-1; D possibly corresponds to TRBD1 (5 bases). The CDR3 covers 13 residues. Deletions cut 4 bases from V and 6 bases from J, with 13 bases between. Germline V gene lookup returns CDR1 SGHKS and CDR2 YYEKEE (reference sequence). The CDR3 reads CASSLPGYSEAFF. The CDR3 bases are TGTGCCAGCAGCCTCCCAGGGTACTCTGAAGCTTTCTTT.

The CDR3: CASSYSTEAFF. In DNA form, the CDR3 reads TGTGCCAGCAGTTATAGCACTGAAGCTTTCTTT. This chain connects TRBV2 to TRBJ1-1; D call uncertain. The V end was cut by 5 bases, the J end by 4 bases, with 5 bases between. This CDR3 region has 11 residues. CDR1 and CDR2 from the germline V gene are SNHLY and FYNNEI.

The chain has TRBV12-3 or TRBV12-4 and TRBJ1-1; 7 positions match TRBD1. The CDR3 contains 13 residues. J was trimmed by 4 bases and V by 5 bases; bases with no gene match: 4. Here the CDR3 reads CASSRQGGTEAFF. CDR3 sequence (DNA): TGTGCCAGCAGTAGACAGGGAGGCACTGAAGCTTTCTTT.

The CDR3 here is CASSTSGTGAFGYTF. The CDR3 DNA is TGCGCCAGCAGCACGTCCGGGACAGGGGCTTTTGGCTACACCTTC. The chain joins TRBV5-1 to TRBJ1-2; 10 nucleotides line up with TRBD1. CDR1 and CDR2 from the germline V gene are SGHRS and YFSETQ. The J segment lost 7 bases and the V segment lost 4 bases, leaving 10 bases of the junction unmatched. The CDR3 extends over 15 amino acids.

In this sample, this clone turned up once. This rearrangement joins TRBV7-2 to TRBJ2-1; a weak D match, TRBD1 (5 bases). CDR1 is SGHTA, CDR2 FQGNSA, per germline. The CDR3 consists of 16 residues. V was trimmed by 0 bases and J by 7 bases, leaving 16 bases between them. This CDR3 reads CASSLARWGPRNEQFF. The CDR3 DNA reads as TGTGCCAGCAGCTTAGCGCGCTGGGGCCCAAGGAATGAGCAGTTCTTC.

This clone was recorded a few times. The rearrangement links TRBV7-8 to TRBJ2-2, with D unclear. The V gene's germline CDR1 is SGHVS and CDR2 FQNEAQ. Trimming cost V 1 base and J 0 bases, with 6 bases left between them. The CDR3 is 15 amino acids. In nucleotides, the CDR3 is TGTGCCAGCAGCTTAGTTCCCACGAACACCGGGGAGCTGTTTTTT. Its translation: CASSLVPTNTGELFF. Using reference TRBV7-8 and TRBJ2-2 for the parts outside the CDR3, the full variable domain is GAGVSQSPRYKVAKRGQDVALRCDPISGHVSLFWYQQALGQGPEFLTYFQNEAQLDKSGLPSDRFFAERPEGSVSTLKIQRTQQEDSAVYLCASSLVPTNTGELFFGEGSRLTVL.

The rearrangement uses TRBV5-5 and TRBJ1-3; TRBD1 matches at 10 bases. In germline, CDR1 is SGHKS, CDR2 YYEKEE (reference sequence). This CDR3 has 15 amino acids. The ends lost 3 bases at V and 11 bases at J; junction bases unmatched: 11. This chain's CDR3 is CASSSLGTGDLAIYF. In nucleotides, the CDR3 is TGTGCCAGCAGCTCGCTCGGGACAGGGGATCTCGCCATATATTTT.

The V and J genes are TRBV7-6 and TRBJ2-3, with 8 positions matching TRBD1. The V and J ends lost 6 bases and 1 base, in that order; junction bases with no gene match: 18. CDR1 and CDR2 (germline): SGHVS, FNYEAQ. This CDR3 region has 19 residues. CDR3 DNA: TGTGCCAGCAGTTTAAAAGGCGTCCGGGACAGGACCCGCACAGATACGCAGTATTTT. Translation gives CASSLKGVRDRTRTDTQYF.

The chain carries TRBV27 and TRBJ1-6; D remains ambiguous. Germline CDR1 MNHEY, CDR2 SMNVEV (reference sequence). This CDR3 is built from 12 residues. The V and J ends lost 5 bases and 7 bases respectively, with 6 bases between them. This CDR3 is CASSTGNSPLHF. As DNA, the CDR3 is TGTGCCAGCAGTACCGGGAATTCACCCCTCCACTTT.